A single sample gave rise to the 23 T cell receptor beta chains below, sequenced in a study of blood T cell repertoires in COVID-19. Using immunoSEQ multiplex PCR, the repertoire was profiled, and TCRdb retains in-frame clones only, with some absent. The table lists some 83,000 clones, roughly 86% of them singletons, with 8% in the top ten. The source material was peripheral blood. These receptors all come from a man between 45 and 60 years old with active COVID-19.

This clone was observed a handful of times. The CDR3 is CASSDRGYGYTF. DNA for the CDR3: TGTGCCAGCAGTGACAGGGGCTATGGCTACACCTTC. V is TRBV6-1 and J is TRBJ1-2; TRBD1 might be the D (6 bases). V lost 3 bases, J lost 4 bases, and 6 bases lay in between. The CDR3 covers 12 residues. The V gene's germline CDR1 is MNHNS and CDR2 SASEGT.

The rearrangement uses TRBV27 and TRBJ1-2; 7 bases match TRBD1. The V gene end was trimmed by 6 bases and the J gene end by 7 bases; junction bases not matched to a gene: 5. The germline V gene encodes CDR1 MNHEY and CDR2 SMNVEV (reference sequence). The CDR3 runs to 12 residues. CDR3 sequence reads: CASRDRVAGYTF. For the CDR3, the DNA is TGTGCCAGCAGAGACAGGGTAGCTGGCTACACCTTC.

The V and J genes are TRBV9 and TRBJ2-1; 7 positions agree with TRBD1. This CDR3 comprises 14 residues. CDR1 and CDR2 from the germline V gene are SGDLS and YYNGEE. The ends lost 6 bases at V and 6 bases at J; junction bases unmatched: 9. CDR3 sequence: CASKRGDSRNEQFF. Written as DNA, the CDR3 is TGTGCCAGCAAACGAGGGGACAGCCGCAATGAGCAGTTCTTC.

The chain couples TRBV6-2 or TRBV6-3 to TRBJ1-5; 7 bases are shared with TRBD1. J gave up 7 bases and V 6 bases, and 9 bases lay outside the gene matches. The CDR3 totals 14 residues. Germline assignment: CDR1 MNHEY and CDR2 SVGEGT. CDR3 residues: CASSRQGAEQPQHF. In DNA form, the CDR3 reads TGTGCCAGCAGCCGACAGGGAGCGGAACAGCCCCAGCATTTT.

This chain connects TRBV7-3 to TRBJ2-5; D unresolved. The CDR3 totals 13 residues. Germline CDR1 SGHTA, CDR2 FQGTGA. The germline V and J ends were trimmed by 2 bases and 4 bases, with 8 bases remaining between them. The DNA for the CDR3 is TGTGCCAGCAGCTTATCCCAGCGAGAGACCCAGTACTTC. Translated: CASSLSQRETQYF.

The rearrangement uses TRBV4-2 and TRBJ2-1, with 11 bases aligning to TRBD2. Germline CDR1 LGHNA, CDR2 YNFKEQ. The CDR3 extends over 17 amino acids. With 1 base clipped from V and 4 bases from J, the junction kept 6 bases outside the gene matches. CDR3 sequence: CASSQGLAGGEYNEQFF. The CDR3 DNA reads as TGTGCCAGCAGCCAAGGGCTAGCGGGAGGAGAGTACAATGAGCAGTTCTTC.

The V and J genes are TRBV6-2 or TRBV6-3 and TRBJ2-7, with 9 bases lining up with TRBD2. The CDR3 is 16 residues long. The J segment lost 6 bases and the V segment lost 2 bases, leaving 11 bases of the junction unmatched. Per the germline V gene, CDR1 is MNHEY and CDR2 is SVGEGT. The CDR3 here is CASSYQGSGSLGEQYF. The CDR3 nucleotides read TGTGCCAGCAGTTACCAGGGTAGCGGGAGTCTGGGCGAGCAGTACTTC.

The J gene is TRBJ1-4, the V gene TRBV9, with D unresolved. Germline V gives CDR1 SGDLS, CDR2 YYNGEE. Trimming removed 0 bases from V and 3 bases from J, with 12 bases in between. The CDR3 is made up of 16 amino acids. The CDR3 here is CASSVDFGEANEKLFF. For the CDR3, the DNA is TGTGCCAGCAGCGTAGATTTTGGGGAGGCTAATGAAAAACTGTTTTTT.

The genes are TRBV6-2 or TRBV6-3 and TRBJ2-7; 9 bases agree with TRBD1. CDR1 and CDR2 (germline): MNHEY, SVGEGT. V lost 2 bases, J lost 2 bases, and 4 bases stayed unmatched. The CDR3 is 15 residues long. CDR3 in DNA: TGTGCCAGCAGTTACGAGACAGGGGGGGCCTACGAGCAGTACTTC. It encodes CASSYETGGAYEQYF.

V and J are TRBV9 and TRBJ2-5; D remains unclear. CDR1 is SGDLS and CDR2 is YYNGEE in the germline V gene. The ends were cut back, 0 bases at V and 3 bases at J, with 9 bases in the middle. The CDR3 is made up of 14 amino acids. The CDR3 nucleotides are TGTGCCAGCAGCGTAGTCGGGTCGGAAGAGACCCAGTACTTC. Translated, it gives CASSVVGSEETQYF.

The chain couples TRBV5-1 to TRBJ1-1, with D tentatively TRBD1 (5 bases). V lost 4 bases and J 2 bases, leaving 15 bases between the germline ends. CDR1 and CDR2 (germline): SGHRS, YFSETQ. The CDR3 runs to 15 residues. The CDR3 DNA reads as TGCGCCAGCAGCACCACAGGAGTTCGTAACACTGAAGCTTTCTTT. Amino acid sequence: CASSTTGVRNTEAFF.

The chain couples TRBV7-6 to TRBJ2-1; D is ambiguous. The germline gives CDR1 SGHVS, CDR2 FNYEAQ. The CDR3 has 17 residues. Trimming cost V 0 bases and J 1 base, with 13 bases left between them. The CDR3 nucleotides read TGTGCCAGCAGCTTAGCGGTGGGCCGCTCTTCCTACAATGAGCAGTTCTTC. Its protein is CASSLAVGRSSYNEQFF.

CDR3 sequence reads: CASRIDRSNTGELFF. The CDR3 nucleotides read TGTGCCAGCAGAATAGACAGGTCGAACACCGGGGAGCTGTTTTTT. The rearrangement links TRBV6-6 to TRBJ2-2; D is possibly TRBD1 (6 bases). V was cut by 6 bases and J by 0 bases, with 11 bases left in between. Per germline, CDR1 MNHNY and CDR2 SVGAGI (reference sequence). This CDR3 has 15 residues.

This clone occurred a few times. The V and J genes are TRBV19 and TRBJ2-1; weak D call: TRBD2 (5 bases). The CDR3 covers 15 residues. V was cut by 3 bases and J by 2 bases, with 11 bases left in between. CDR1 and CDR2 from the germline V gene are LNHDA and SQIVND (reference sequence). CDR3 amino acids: CASSIGSGTYNEQFF. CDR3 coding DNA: TGTGCCAGTAGTATCGGCTCCGGGACCTACAATGAGCAGTTCTTC.

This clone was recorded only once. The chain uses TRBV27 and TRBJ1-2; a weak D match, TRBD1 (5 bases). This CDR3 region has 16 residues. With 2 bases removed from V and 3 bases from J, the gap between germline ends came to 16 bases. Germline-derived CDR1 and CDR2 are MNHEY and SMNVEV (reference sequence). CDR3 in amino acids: CASSLTPPQGYYGYTF. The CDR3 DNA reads TGTGCCAGCAGTTTAACCCCCCCGCAGGGATACTATGGCTACACCTTC.

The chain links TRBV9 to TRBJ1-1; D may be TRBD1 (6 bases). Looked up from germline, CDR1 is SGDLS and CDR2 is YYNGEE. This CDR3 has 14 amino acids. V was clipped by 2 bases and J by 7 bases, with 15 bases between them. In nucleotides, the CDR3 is TGTGCCAGCAGCGTGTCCTCGGACAGCCATGAAGCTTTCTTT. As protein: CASSVSSDSHEAFF.

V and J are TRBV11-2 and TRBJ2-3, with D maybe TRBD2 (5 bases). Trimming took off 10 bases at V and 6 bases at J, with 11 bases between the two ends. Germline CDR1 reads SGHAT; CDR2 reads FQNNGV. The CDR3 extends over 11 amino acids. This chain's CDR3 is CAIGGADTQYF. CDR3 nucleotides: TGTGCCATCGGAGGTGCGGATACGCAGTATTTT.

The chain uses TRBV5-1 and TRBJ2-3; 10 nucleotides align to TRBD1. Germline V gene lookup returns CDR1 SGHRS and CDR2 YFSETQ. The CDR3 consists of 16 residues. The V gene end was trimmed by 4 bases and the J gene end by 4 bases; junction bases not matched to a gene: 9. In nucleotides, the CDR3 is TGCGCCAGCAGCGATCGACAGGGGGCCGCCCCAGATACGCAGTATTTT. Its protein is CASSDRQGAAPDTQYF.

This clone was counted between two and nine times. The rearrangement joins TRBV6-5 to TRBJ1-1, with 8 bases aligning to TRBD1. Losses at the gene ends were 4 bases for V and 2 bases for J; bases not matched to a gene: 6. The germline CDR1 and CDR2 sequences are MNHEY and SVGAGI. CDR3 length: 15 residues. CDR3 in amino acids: CASSSPGQANTEAFF. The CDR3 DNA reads TGTGCCAGCAGTTCCCCGGGACAGGCAAACACTGAAGCTTTCTTT.

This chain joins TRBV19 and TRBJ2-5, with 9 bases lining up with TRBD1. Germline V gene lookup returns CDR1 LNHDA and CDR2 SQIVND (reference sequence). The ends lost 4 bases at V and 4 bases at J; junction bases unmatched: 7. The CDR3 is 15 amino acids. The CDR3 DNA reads TGTGCCAGTAGTAGAGACAGGGGGAAGTCAGAGACCCAGTACTTC. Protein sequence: CASSRDRGKSETQYF.

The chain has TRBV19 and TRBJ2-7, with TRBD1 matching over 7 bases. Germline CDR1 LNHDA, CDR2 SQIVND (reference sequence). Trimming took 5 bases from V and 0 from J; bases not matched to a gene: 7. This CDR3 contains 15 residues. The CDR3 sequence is CASSHSRDSSYEQYF. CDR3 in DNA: TGTGCCAGTAGTCACTCCCGGGACAGCTCCTACGAGCAGTACTTC.

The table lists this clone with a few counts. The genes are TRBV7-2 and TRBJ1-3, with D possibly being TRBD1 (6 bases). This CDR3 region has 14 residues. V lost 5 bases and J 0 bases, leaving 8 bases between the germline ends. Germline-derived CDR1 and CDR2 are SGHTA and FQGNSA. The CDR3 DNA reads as TGTGCCAGCAGCCGGACAGTCTCTGGAAACACCATATATTTT. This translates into CASSRTVSGNTIYF.

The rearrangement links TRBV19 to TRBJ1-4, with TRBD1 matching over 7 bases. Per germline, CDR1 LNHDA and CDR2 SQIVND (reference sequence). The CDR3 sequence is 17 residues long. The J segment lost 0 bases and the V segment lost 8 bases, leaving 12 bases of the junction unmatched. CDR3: CASSARTGAATNEKLFF. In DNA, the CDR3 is TGTGCCAGTTCTGCTAGAACAGGGGCCGCAACTAATGAAAAACTGTTTTTT. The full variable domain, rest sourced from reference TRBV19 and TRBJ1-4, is DGGITQSPKYLFRKEGQNVTLSCEQNLNHDAMYWYRQDPGQGLRLIYYSQIVNDFQKGDIAEGYSVSREKKESFPLTVTSAQKNPTAFYLCASSARTGAATNEKLFFGSGTQLSVL.